A selection of T cell receptor beta chains follows, all from one sample in a study of T cell repertoires in cytomegalovirus infection. These TCRs' antigens remain unknown. MiXCR, applied by TCRdb to the reads, yields one record per CDR3 protein. In the table there are roughly 920,000 distinct CDR3 sequences, approximately 33% of which are singletons. The sample consisted of cultured CD8+ T cells from PBMCs, taken from culture after CMV antigen stimulation. Every receptor here comes from a human donor in good health (CMV status not recorded). Some clones in this sample may be carry-over from other donors' samples. The CDR3 runs from the conserved cysteine through the conserved F or W. The D gene is left open where the match is weak. A clone size is listed for some rows: how often the clone was seen (once, few, many), or a class if it is expanded.

d_gene: .
j_gene: TRBJ2-1
abundance: .
v_gene: TRBV5-4
CDR3nt: TGTGCCAGCAGCTCCCCCCGGCGACTAGTTTACAATGAGCAGTTCTTC
CDR3aa: CASSSPRRLVYNEQFF

d_gene: TRBD1
j_gene: TRBJ2-7
abundance: .
v_gene: TRBV6-1
CDR3nt: TGTGCCAGCAGTGACGACAGGGTCCCCTACGAGCAGTACTTC
CDR3aa: CASSDDRVPYEQYF

d_gene: .
j_gene: TRBJ1-5
abundance: few
v_gene: TRBV2
CDR3nt: TGTGCCAGCAGTGGGACAGCCTCCACGAATCAGCCCCAGCATTTT
CDR3aa: CASSGTASTNQPQHF

d_gene: TRBD2
j_gene: TRBJ2-1
abundance: .
v_gene: TRBV19
CDR3nt: TGTGCCAGTAGTATAGAAGCTAGCGGGGGCTCCAATGAGCAGTTCTTC
CDR3aa: CASSIEASGGSNEQFF

d_gene: TRBD1
j_gene: TRBJ2-1
abundance: few
v_gene: TRBV20-1
CDR3nt: TGCAGTGCCGTATCCGGGGACAGAGAAGCCTACAATGAGCAGTTCTTC
CDR3aa: CSAVSGDREAYNEQFF

d_gene: .
j_gene: TRBJ2-1
abundance: .
v_gene: TRBV19
CDR3nt: TGTGCCAGCTCTGACGTGGGCTCCTACAATGAGCAGTTCTTC
CDR3aa: CASSDVGSYNEQFF

d_gene: TRBD1
j_gene: TRBJ2-5
abundance: once
v_gene: TRBV28
CDR3nt: TGTGCCAGCGGAGACAGGGATCAAGAGACCCAGTACTTC
CDR3aa: CASGDRDQETQYF

d_gene: TRBD1
j_gene: TRBJ1-1
abundance: .
v_gene: TRBV27
CDR3nt: TGTGCCAGCAAGACAGGGCTATACACTGAAGCTTTCTTT
CDR3aa: CASKTGLYTEAFF

d_gene: .
j_gene: TRBJ2-1
abundance: .
v_gene: TRBV7-6
CDR3nt: TGTGCCAGCAGCTTAGCAGATGCCTACAATGAGCAGTTCTTC
CDR3aa: CASSLADAYNEQFF

d_gene: TRBD1
j_gene: TRBJ2-5
abundance: .
v_gene: TRBV4-1
CDR3nt: TGCGCCAGCAGCCAACCGGACAGGGGAGAGACCCAGTACTTC
CDR3aa: CASSQPDRGETQYF

d_gene: .
j_gene: TRBJ1-5
abundance: few
v_gene: TRBV2
CDR3nt: TGTGCCAGCAGTGAATGGGGGGCGCTGAACAATCAGCCCCAGCATTTT
CDR3aa: CASSEWGALNNQPQHF

d_gene: .
j_gene: TRBJ2-5
abundance: few
v_gene: TRBV10-3
CDR3nt: TGTGCCATCAGTGAGACCCGAAGTCGTGGTTATGCGTCAGGCACCCAAGAGACCCAGTACTTC
CDR3aa: CAISETRSRGYASGTQETQYF

d_gene: .
j_gene: TRBJ1-5
abundance: many
v_gene: TRBV12-3/TRBV12-4
CDR3nt: TGTGCCAGCAGGGATGTCGGGAGCAATCAGCCCCAGCATTTT
CDR3aa: CASRDVGSNQPQHF

d_gene: .
j_gene: TRBJ1-3
abundance: many
v_gene: TRBV12-3/TRBV12-4
CDR3nt: TGTGCCAGCAGTTTCCCGCAAAACACCATATATTTT
CDR3aa: CASSFPQNTIYF

d_gene: TRBD1
j_gene: TRBJ2-3
abundance: .
v_gene: TRBV6-6
CDR3nt: TGTGCCAGCAGTTTCCTAGACAGGGGGGCAGATACGCAGTATTTT
CDR3aa: CASSFLDRGADTQYF

d_gene: .
j_gene: TRBJ2-5
abundance: .
v_gene: TRBV7-9
CDR3nt: TGTGCCAGCAGCCCTGTTTCCTTGGCGGAGACCCAGTACTTC
CDR3aa: CASSPVSLAETQYF

d_gene: TRBD2
j_gene: TRBJ2-1
abundance: few
v_gene: TRBV12-3/TRBV12-4
CDR3nt: TGTGCCAGCATTTTTGCGGGGGGGAGCTACAATGAGCAGTTCTTC
CDR3aa: CASIFAGGSYNEQFF

d_gene: TRBD1
j_gene: TRBJ2-3
abundance: .
v_gene: TRBV4-1
CDR3nt: TGCGCCAGCAGCGGACTGACAGGGGGCCCCCCAGATACGCAGTATTTT
CDR3aa: CASSGLTGGPPDTQYF

d_gene: .
j_gene: TRBJ1-2
abundance: few
v_gene: TRBV6-1
CDR3nt: TGTGCCAGCAGTGAAAGGATTGGCTACACCTTC
CDR3aa: CASSERIGYTF

d_gene: .
j_gene: TRBJ1-2
abundance: .
v_gene: TRBV6-2/TRBV6-3
CDR3nt: TGTGCCAGCAGCCCCTGGGGGGACACCGAGTATGGCTACACCTTC
CDR3aa: CASSPWGDTEYGYTF

d_gene: TRBD1
j_gene: TRBJ2-1
abundance: few
v_gene: TRBV6-1
CDR3nt: TGTGCCAGCAGTGTAGGGACAGAATATCACAATGAGCAGTTCTTC
CDR3aa: CASSVGTEYHNEQFF

d_gene: .
j_gene: TRBJ2-5
abundance: .
v_gene: TRBV7-9
CDR3nt: TGTGCCAGCAGCCCGCCGGGGGGCGGGAGCTACCAAGAGACCCAGTACTTC
CDR3aa: CASSPPGGGSYQETQYF

d_gene: .
j_gene: TRBJ2-1
abundance: once
v_gene: TRBV6-5
CDR3nt: TGTGCCAGCAGCCGCGGAGCCTCCCGGGATGAGCAGTTCTTC
CDR3aa: CASSRGASRDEQFF

d_gene: .
j_gene: TRBJ2-5
abundance: .
v_gene: TRBV4-2
CDR3nt: TGTGCCAGCAGCCAAGATAAGCTTCTCCAAGAGACCCAGTACTTC
CDR3aa: CASSQDKLLQETQYF

d_gene: .
j_gene: TRBJ1-1
abundance: .
v_gene: TRBV19
CDR3nt: TGTGCCAGTAGTATAGGGGGGGCCCGGCTGAACACTGAAGCTTTCTTT
CDR3aa: CASSIGGARLNTEAFF

d_gene: .
j_gene: TRBJ2-1
abundance: few
v_gene: TRBV10-3
CDR3nt: TGTGCCATCAGTGATTTGTCTCGGTATGAGCAGTTCTTC
CDR3aa: CAISDLSRYEQFF

d_gene: .
j_gene: TRBJ2-3
abundance: few
v_gene: TRBV5-8
CDR3nt: TGTGCCAGCAGCTTCTATCAGGGGAGCGATACGCAGTATTTT
CDR3aa: CASSFYQGSDTQYF

d_gene: .
j_gene: TRBJ1-4
abundance: .
v_gene: TRBV7-9
CDR3nt: TGTGCCAGCAGCTCCATAATTAATGAAAAACTGTTTTTT
CDR3aa: CASSSIINEKLFF

d_gene: .
j_gene: TRBJ2-5
abundance: .
v_gene: TRBV6-1
CDR3nt: TGTGCCAGCAGAAAGGGACTGAAACAAGAGACCCAGTACTTC
CDR3aa: CASRKGLKQETQYF

d_gene: .
j_gene: TRBJ2-7
abundance: few
v_gene: TRBV7-9
CDR3nt: TGTGCCAGCAGCTTACAAGGGGAGGTCCCCTACGAGCAGTACTTC
CDR3aa: CASSLQGEVPYEQYF

d_gene: .
j_gene: TRBJ2-2
abundance: few
v_gene: TRBV10-3
CDR3nt: TGTGCCATCAGTGAGTCGGAATACGGGGAGCTGTTTTTT
CDR3aa: CAISESEYGELFF

d_gene: .
j_gene: TRBJ2-3
abundance: few
v_gene: TRBV6-1
CDR3nt: TGTGCCAGCAGATCCGGGGGTTCTCACAATACGCAGTATTTT
CDR3aa: CASRSGGSHNTQYF

d_gene: .
j_gene: TRBJ2-1
abundance: few
v_gene: TRBV7-6
CDR3nt: TGTGCCAGCAGCGCGTACAGGACTTACGAGCAGTTCTTC
CDR3aa: CASSAYRTYEQFF

d_gene: .
j_gene: TRBJ1-1
abundance: .
v_gene: TRBV4-1
CDR3nt: TGCGCCAGCAGTCTTACTCCGCTTTCCAACACTGAAGCTTTCTTT
CDR3aa: CASSLTPLSNTEAFF

d_gene: .
j_gene: TRBJ2-7
abundance: .
v_gene: TRBV15
CDR3nt: TGTGCCACCAGCAGAGGTAGGGACGAAACACCCTACGAGCAGTACTTC
CDR3aa: CATSRGRDETPYEQYF

d_gene: TRBD2
j_gene: TRBJ2-1
abundance: many
v_gene: TRBV7-9
CDR3nt: TGTGCCAGCAGCTCATCTACTAGCGGGGGATCTTACAATGAGCAGTTCTTC
CDR3aa: CASSSSTSGGSYNEQFF

d_gene: TRBD1
j_gene: TRBJ2-7
abundance: many
v_gene: TRBV7-6
CDR3nt: TGTGCCAGCATCTCAGGGACAGAAAACTACGAGCAGTACTTC
CDR3aa: CASISGTENYEQYF

d_gene: .
j_gene: TRBJ1-2
abundance: .
v_gene: TRBV27
CDR3nt: TGTGCCAGCAGTCCGCGCGGCGGGAAGAATGGCTACACCTTC
CDR3aa: CASSPRGGKNGYTF

d_gene: TRBD1
j_gene: TRBJ1-5
abundance: many
v_gene: TRBV7-8
CDR3nt: TGTGCCAGCAGCTCCCCCAGGGGGCAACTACGCAATCAGCCCCAGCATTTT
CDR3aa: CASSSPRGQLRNQPQHF

d_gene: TRBD1
j_gene: TRBJ2-5
abundance: .
v_gene: TRBV11-1
CDR3nt: TGTGCCAGCAGCTTACCTACCGGGACAGTACAAGAGACCCAGTACTTC
CDR3aa: CASSLPTGTVQETQYF

d_gene: .
j_gene: TRBJ1-2
abundance: many
v_gene: TRBV5-4
CDR3nt: TGTGCCAGCAGCTCCCCCGTATTACCCACTTATGGCTACACCTTC
CDR3aa: CASSSPVLPTYGYTF

d_gene: .
j_gene: TRBJ2-3
abundance: few
v_gene: TRBV7-9
CDR3nt: TGTGCCAGCAGCCCGAGCCCGGGACTGAATTACACAGATACGCAGTATTTT
CDR3aa: CASSPSPGLNYTDTQYF

d_gene: TRBD1
j_gene: TRBJ2-1
abundance: .
v_gene: TRBV27
CDR3nt: TGTGCCAGCAGTTGGTCGACAGGGGCCAATGAGCAGTTCTTC
CDR3aa: CASSWSTGANEQFF

d_gene: .
j_gene: TRBJ1-4
abundance: .
v_gene: TRBV12-3/TRBV12-4
CDR3nt: TGTGCCAGCAGTTCAGGGTCGGGTGAAAAACTGTTTTTT
CDR3aa: CASSSGSGEKLFF

d_gene: TRBD1
j_gene: TRBJ2-1
abundance: .
v_gene: TRBV7-6
CDR3nt: TGTGCCAGCAGCTGGACAGGGAACTACAATGAGCAGTTCTTC
CDR3aa: CASSWTGNYNEQFF

d_gene: .
j_gene: TRBJ1-2
abundance: .
v_gene: TRBV6-6
CDR3nt: TGTGCCAGCAGTTACGGTGAAGGGGACTATGGCTACACCTTC
CDR3aa: CASSYGEGDYGYTF

d_gene: .
j_gene: TRBJ1-2
abundance: many
v_gene: TRBV7-2
CDR3nt: TGTGCCAGCAGCTTAGGAGGGCCGTTTACCTTC
CDR3aa: CASSLGGPFTF

d_gene: .
j_gene: TRBJ2-5
abundance: .
v_gene: TRBV12-3/TRBV12-4
CDR3nt: TGTGCCAGCAGGTTAGGCCTCAGGGAAGAGACCCAGTACTTC
CDR3aa: CASRLGLREETQYF

d_gene: TRBD2
j_gene: TRBJ2-1
abundance: .
v_gene: TRBV6-6
CDR3nt: TGTGCCAGCAGTTACCCCCCTGGCGGGGGAAGGAAGAATGAGCAGTTCTTC
CDR3aa: CASSYPPGGGRKNEQFF